This TCR beta chain was recorded in a study of OX40 agonist ivuxolimab in advanced cancers. Trimming left V 3 bases short and J 10 bases short, with 13 bases between. Germline CDR1 MNHNS, CDR2 SASEGT. The CDR3 runs 14 residues. Overall study results and limits: Among the nonresponders, some also had low normalized T-cell clonal expansion.

About this clone itself: The antigen remains unidentified.

Libraries were prepared by immunoSEQ multiplex PCR; TCRdb keeps only in-frame clonotypes and omits some of them. This table has more than 85,000 clones, around nine tenths appearing once. Sequenced here: CD4+ or CD8+ T cells sorted from blood, sampled in a trial of the OX40 agonist ivuxolimab. The chain employs TRBV6-1 and TRBJ1-6; D is unresolved. The receptor was isolated from an adult with an advanced solid tumor such as melanoma, head and neck, liver or kidney cancer. This CDR3 is CASSDGVVGSPLHF. In DNA form, the CDR3 reads TGTGCCAGCAGTGATGGGGTAGTGGGGTCACCCCTCCACTTT.